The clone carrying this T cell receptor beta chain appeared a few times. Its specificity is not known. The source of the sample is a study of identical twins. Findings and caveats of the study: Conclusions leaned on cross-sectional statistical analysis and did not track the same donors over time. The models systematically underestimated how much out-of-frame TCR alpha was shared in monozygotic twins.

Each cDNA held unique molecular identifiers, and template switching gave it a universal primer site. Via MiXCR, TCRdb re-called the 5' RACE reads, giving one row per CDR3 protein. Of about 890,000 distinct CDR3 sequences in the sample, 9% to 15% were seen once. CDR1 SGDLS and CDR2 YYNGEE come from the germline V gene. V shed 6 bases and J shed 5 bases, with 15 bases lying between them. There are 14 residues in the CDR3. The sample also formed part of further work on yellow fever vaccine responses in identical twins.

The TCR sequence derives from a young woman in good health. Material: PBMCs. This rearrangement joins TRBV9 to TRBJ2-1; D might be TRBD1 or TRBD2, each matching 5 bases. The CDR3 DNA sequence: TGTGCCAGCACGATGAGGGGTTTCGACAATGAGCAGTTCTTC. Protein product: CASTMRGFDNEQFF.